This T cell receptor (beta chain) was identified in a study of tissue T cells after allogeneic stem cell transplantation. Whole-study context: Of the grafts for graft-versus-host disease patients, several were unmodified and three CD34-selected.

J gave up 2 bases and V 5 bases, and 15 bases lay outside the gene matches. The germline V gene encodes CDR1 LNHDA and CDR2 SQIVND (reference sequence). CDR3 length equals 18 residues. Data came from immunoSEQ multiplex PCR; TCRdb stores just in-frame clones and leaves some out. The repertoire holds around 25,000 clones, 91% seen once, with approximately 2% in the top ten. On this clone itself: Its antigen is as yet unknown.

Study results and caveats: Anatomically similar tissues had similar TCR repertoires within each patient.

The sequence was collected from a male donor at least 60 years old who later had graft-versus-host disease after an allogeneic stem cell transplant. The material was blood, obtained before transplantation. The V and J genes are TRBV19 and TRBJ2-1; 7 bases are a match to TRBD2. The DNA for the CDR3 is TGTGCCAGTAGTTTTTCGGTTTTAGGGGAGGGCCCCTACAATGAGCAGTTCTTC. It yields the protein CASSFSVLGEGPYNEQFF. The full variable domain, its missing parts supplied by reference TRBV19 and TRBJ2-1, is DGGITQSPKYLFRKEGQNVTLSCEQNLNHDAMYWYRQDPGQGLRLIYYSQIVNDFQKGDIAEGYSVSREKKESFPLTVTSAQKNPTAFYLCASSFSVLGEGPYNEQFFGPGTRLTVL.